This TCR beta chain was captured by sequencing in a study of T cells after yellow fever vaccination. Study in general: SMART-Seq v4 Ultra Low Input prepared the low-cell-number fractions. Study-wide results and limits: The appearance of a small share of clonotypes in both CD4 and CD8 compartments was observed. Subsequent to the booster, the majority of primary-vaccination clones reappeared (around 96% CD4, around 85% CD8).

TCRdb called the 5' RACE reads again in MiXCR, with one record for every CDR3 protein. Of 200,000 to 250,000 distinct CDR3 sequences in the sample, 6.9% were seen once. On this clonotype itself: Its antigen is not known.

V lost 3 bases, J lost 7 bases, and 9 bases lay in between. CDR3 length: 12 amino acids. CDR1 and CDR2 (germline): MNHNS, SASEGT. The starting material was CD4+ T cells sorted from PBMCs, obtained 15 days after the yellow fever booster vaccination. The receptor comes from a man aged 30 to 39 who received the YFV17D yellow fever vaccine. The V call is TRBV6-1, the J call TRBJ1-2; D gene unclear. CDR3 DNA: TGTGCCAGCAGTGACCGGCAATCTGGCTACACCTTC. Amino acid sequence: CASSDRQSGYTF.